This T cell receptor (beta chain) stems from a study of T cell repertoires in cytomegalovirus infection. V dropped 3 bases and J dropped 2; count of bases not matched to a gene: 6. From germline, CDR1 is KGHDR and CDR2 SFDVKD. This CDR3 is 16 amino acids long. Concerning this clonotype itself: What it binds is not known.

Via MiXCR, TCRdb re-called the reads, giving one row per CDR3 protein. The profile shows 700,000 to 850,000 distinct CDR3 sequences, approximately 29% of them singletons. The V call is TRBV24-1, the J call TRBJ2-3; TRBD1 matches 8 bases. The sequencing used cultured CD8+ T cells from PBMCs, collected from culture after CMV antigen stimulation. This receptor was taken from a human donor in good health (CMV status not recorded). Some clones in this sample may be carry-over from other donors' samples. CDR3 DNA sequence: TGTGCCACCAGTGATCTGGGACAGGACAACACAGATACGCAGTATTTT. Translated, it gives CATSDLGQDNTDTQYF.